This passage covers 27 T cell receptor beta chains from one sample sequenced in a study of cytotoxic CD8 clonotypes in ibrutinib-treated CLL. Sequencing was performed with immunoSEQ multiplex PCR; in TCRdb, only in-frame clones are kept and a portion is missing. The data show roughly 250,000 clones, under 75% seen once. The sample consisted of PBMCs, taken after 24 months of ibrutinib treatment. Receptors originate from a human donor with chronic lymphocytic leukemia.

Only one count was recorded for this clone. The genes are TRBV6-6 and TRBJ2-3; weak D call: TRBD2 (6 bases). The CDR3 has 15 residues. V lost 6 bases to trimming and J lost 0 bases, with 13 bases between them. The V gene's germline CDR1 is MNHNY and CDR2 SVGAGI (reference sequence). CDR3 residues: CASSPSGRSTDTQYF. The CDR3 DNA is TGTGCCAGCAGCCCTTCAGGGAGGAGCACAGATACGCAGTATTTT.

The CDR3 is CASSLGQYPDEQYF. The CDR3 DNA reads as TGCGCCAGCAGCTTGGGGCAATATCCAGACGAGCAGTACTTC. The V and J genes are TRBV5-1 and TRBJ2-7, with D unresolved. The CDR3 is 14 residues long. Per germline, CDR1 SGHRS and CDR2 YFSETQ. The ends were cut back, 0 bases at V and 5 bases at J, with 12 bases in the middle.

The chain couples TRBV11-2 to TRBJ1-2, with D possibly being TRBD1 (6 bases). The CDR3 has 11 amino acids. V was cut by 5 bases and J by 6 bases, with 7 bases left in between. Germline V gene lookup returns CDR1 SGHAT and CDR2 FQNNGV. CDR3 sequence reads: CASSPGDGYTF. CDR3 sequence (DNA): TGTGCCAGCAGCCCAGGGGATGGCTACACCTTC.

The DNA of the CDR3 is TGCAGCGTTGTCCAGGTTACGGACGGCCCTTACGAGCAGTACTTC. Translated, it gives CSVVQVTDGPYEQYF. The chain recombines TRBV29-1 with TRBJ2-7; D remains unclear. Germline CDR1 reads SQVTM; CDR2 reads ANQGSEA. Between the trimmed V and J ends, which lost 4 bases and 4 bases, there was a span of 20 bases. The CDR3 totals 15 residues.

The V and J genes are TRBV5-8 and TRBJ1-4; no definite D call. The CDR3 is 19 amino acids. Germline V CDR1 and CDR2: SGHTS, YDEGEE. V lost 0 bases and J 3 bases, leaving 21 bases between the germline ends. The CDR3 DNA follows: TGTGCCAGCAGCTTGGTAAGTAACGACTCTCACCTTCCTAATGAAAAACTGTTTTTT. Translated: CASSLVSNDSHLPNEKLFF.

V and J are TRBV7-3 and TRBJ2-2, with a possible D match to TRBD2 (5 bases). Germline V gene sequence: CDR1 SGHTA, CDR2 FQGTGA. The CDR3 is made up of 16 amino acids. V lost 5 bases and J 1 base, leaving 14 bases between the germline ends. CDR3 DNA sequence: TGTGCCAGCAGCCCGCAGGACGCGGGGAACACCGGGGAGCTGTTTTTT. Translating it yields CASSPQDAGNTGELFF.

The chain combines TRBV9 with TRBJ2-5; weak D call: TRBD1 (5 bases). In germline, CDR1 is SGDLS, CDR2 YYNGEE. The CDR3 is made up of 14 amino acids. V gave up 0 bases and J gave up 5 bases, with 11 bases separating them. DNA of the CDR3: TGTGCCAGCAGCGTAGCACACAGGTCGGAGACCCAGTACTTC. Protein: CASSVAHRSETQYF.

This clone occurred a few times. This chain joins TRBV7-2 and TRBJ2-7, with a weak D call TRBD2 (6 bases). This CDR3 comprises 15 residues. Per germline, CDR1 SGHTA and CDR2 FQGNSA. V gave up 1 base and J gave up 3 bases, with 13 bases separating them. This CDR3 is CASSLVLSGNYEQYF. CDR3 DNA: TGTGCCAGCAGCTTAGTACTTAGCGGAAACTACGAGCAGTACTTC.

Comment on this clone: This sample includes further DNA sequences coding for the same CDR3. The chain uses TRBV5-6 and TRBJ2-7, with D perhaps TRBD2 (6 bases). The length of the CDR3 is 11 residues. Trimming took 4 bases from V and 6 from J, leaving 8 bases between them. Germline loops: CDR1 SGHDT, CDR2 YYEEEE. CDR3 DNA: TGTGCCAGCAGCCTCGGGGGCGAGCAGTACTTC. This encodes CASSLGGEQYF. The whole variable domain, remainder taken from reference TRBV5-6 and TRBJ2-7, is DAGVTQSPTHLIKTRGQQVTLRCSPKSGHDTVSWYQQALGQGPQFIFQYYEEEERQRGNFPDRFSGHQFPNYSSELNVNALLLGDSALYLCASSLGGEQYFGPGTRLTVT.

This chain links TRBV5-1 with TRBJ2-1; either TRBD1 or TRBD2 may fit D (5 bases each). V dropped 2 bases and J dropped 7 bases, with 19 bases sitting between them. Germline CDR1 SGHRS, CDR2 YFSETQ. The CDR3 extends over 16 amino acids. CDR3 loop: CASSFKIRDPTNEQFF. The CDR3 DNA reads as TGCGCCAGCAGCTTTAAAATCCGGGACCCAACGAATGAGCAGTTCTTC.

CDR3 sequence reads: CASRSGTENTEAFF. CDR3 nucleotides: TGTGCCAGCCGCTCCGGGACAGAGAACACTGAAGCTTTCTTT. This chain joins TRBV7-8 and TRBJ1-1, with 7 bases identical to TRBD1. This CDR3 is built from 14 residues. Germline CDR1 SGHVS, CDR2 FQNEAQ. The V gene end was trimmed by 8 bases and the J gene end by 1 base; junction bases not matched to a gene: 7.

The V and J genes are TRBV2 and TRBJ2-7, with 8 bases fitting TRBD2. Trimming at V came to 5 bases and at J to 7 bases, leaving 10 bases not matched to a gene. Germline lookup yields CDR1 SNHLY and CDR2 FYNNEI. This CDR3 has 14 residues. The CDR3 DNA sequence: TGTGCCAGCAGTCCTTCTAGCGGGTCCTGGGAGCAGTACTTC. It codes for CASSPSSGSWEQYF.

CDR3 loop: CATSRGFSSGYYGYTF. The CDR3 coding sequence is TGTGCCACCAGCAGGGGATTCTCTTCGGGGTACTATGGCTACACCTTC. The rearrangement uses TRBV15 and TRBJ1-2; D ambiguous. With 3 bases removed from V and 3 bases from J, the gap between germline ends came to 17 bases. The CDR3 covers 16 residues. Germline V gene data show CDR1 as LNHNV and CDR2 as YYDKDF (reference sequence). Filled out from reference TRBV15 and TRBJ1-2, the complete variable domain reads DAMVIQNPRYQVTQFGKPVTLSCSQTLNHNVMYWYQQKSSQAPKLLFHYYDKDFNNEADTPDNFQSRRPNTSFCFLDIRSPGLGDTAMYLCATSRGFSSGYYGYTFGSGTRLTVV.

This chain uses TRBV29-1 with TRBJ2-1, with 7 bases fitting TRBD2. Germline values: CDR1 SQVTM, CDR2 ANQGSEA. J lost 0 bases, V lost 7 bases, and 6 bases had no gene match. The CDR3 extends over 14 amino acids. The CDR3 DNA is TGCAGCGCAGAACTAGCGAGCTCCTACAATGAGCAGTTCTTC. It translates to CSAELASSYNEQFF.

This chain uses TRBV12-5 with TRBJ2-1, with D perhaps matching TRBD1 (7 bases). Germline CDR1 reads LGHNT; CDR2 reads FRNRAP. The germline V and J ends were trimmed by 1 base and 12 bases, with 10 bases remaining between them. The CDR3 consists of 12 residues. The CDR3 is CASGLAQGGQFF. In nucleotides, the CDR3 is TGTGCTAGTGGTTTGGCGCAGGGGGGGCAGTTCTTC. The complete variable domain, with remaining parts taken from reference TRBV12-5 and TRBJ2-1, reads DARVTQTPRHKVTEMGQEVTMRCQPILGHNTVFWYRQTMMQGLELLAYFRNRAPLDDSGMPKDRFSAEMPDATLATLKIQPSEPRDSAVYFCASGLAQGGQFFGPGTRLTVL.

This clone showed up just a few times. This chain connects TRBV2 to TRBJ2-6; D is undetermined. The length of the CDR3 is 15 residues. The germline V gene encodes CDR1 SNHLY and CDR2 FYNNEI. The V gene lost 3 bases and the J gene lost 0 bases, with 6 bases spanning the gap. In DNA, the CDR3 is TGTGCCAGCAGTGACGAACGCTCTGGGGCCAACGTCCTGACTTTC. This encodes CASSDERSGANVLTF.

CDR3 amino acids: CASSEWNGNTIYF. The DNA for the CDR3 is TGTGCCAGCAGTGAATGGAACGGAAACACCATATATTTT. V usage is TRBV25-1 and J usage is TRBJ1-3; D is ambiguous. Trimming stripped 1 base from V and 4 bases from J, with 5 bases between. Per germline, CDR1 MGHDK and CDR2 SYGVNS. This CDR3 has 13 amino acids.

This chain links TRBV30 with TRBJ2-1; D not certain. V was trimmed by 3 bases and J by 5 bases, leaving 11 bases between them. From germline, CDR1 is GTSNPN and CDR2 SVGIG (reference sequence). The CDR3 is 13 residues long. CDR3: CAWRGSHDNEQFF. DNA for the CDR3: TGTGCCTGGAGGGGTAGCCACGACAATGAGCAGTTCTTC.

The chain has TRBV4-1 and TRBJ2-7; TRBD2 matches 7 bases. Germline V gene data show CDR1 as MGHRA and CDR2 as YSYEKL. This CDR3 spans 16 amino acids. V dropped 4 bases and J dropped 0; count of bases not matched to a gene: 9. CDR3 sequence: CASSLLAEPRSYEQYF. The CDR3 DNA reads TGCGCCAGCAGCCTTCTAGCGGAGCCCCGCTCCTACGAGCAGTACTTC.

The genes are TRBV7-3 and TRBJ2-7; D may be TRBD2 (6 bases). The CDR3 spans 14 residues. Trimming shortened V by 0 bases and J by 3 bases, and 9 bases separated the two germline ends. CDR1 and CDR2 from the germline V gene are SGHTA and FQGTGA. The CDR3 protein is CASSLTEGHYEQYF. Here the CDR3 DNA reads TGTGCCAGCAGCTTAACGGAGGGCCACTACGAGCAGTACTTC.

The chain joins TRBV18 to TRBJ2-7, with D hard to call. With 3 bases removed from V and 5 bases from J, the gap between germline ends came to 8 bases. The CDR3 has 12 amino acids. Germline V gene sequence: CDR1 KGHSH, CDR2 LQKENI. The CDR3, as DNA: TGTGCCAGCTCACCTATGACAAACGAGCAGTACTTC. Translation gives CASSPMTNEQYF.

The V and J genes are TRBV10-3 and TRBJ2-1; weak D call: TRBD2 (6 bases). Germline V gene sequence: CDR1 ENHRY, CDR2 SYGVKD. The CDR3 is made up of 13 amino acids. Trimming left V 4 bases short and J 6 bases short, with 10 bases between. CDR3 bases: TGTGCCATCAGTGGACTAGATTCCAATGAGCAGTTCTTC. Its protein product is CAISGLDSNEQFF.

The chain has TRBV27 and TRBJ1-2; unclear D gene. From germline, CDR1 is MNHEY and CDR2 SMNVEV (reference sequence). Deletions cut 4 bases from V and 8 bases from J, with 14 bases between. This CDR3 contains 13 residues. The CDR3 loop is CASSYTASQGYTF. CDR3 DNA: TGTGCCAGCAGTTATACAGCTTCCCAGGGCTACACCTTC.

This clone appeared a few times. This chain joins TRBV15 and TRBJ2-2; weak D call: TRBD1 (5 bases). Trimming pared 3 bases from V and 1 base from J, leaving 9 bases between. The CDR3 loop spans 15 amino acids. Germline CDR1 and CDR2: LNHNV and YYDKDF (reference sequence). CDR3 DNA sequence: TGTGCCACCAGCAGGTCCAGGGTGAACACCGGGGAGCTGTTTTTT. It yields the protein CATSRSRVNTGELFF.

The gene calls are TRBV9 and TRBJ2-1; TRBD2 is a possible D gene (5 bases). This CDR3 comprises 16 residues. Looked up from germline, CDR1 is SGDLS and CDR2 is YYNGEE. V was cut by 1 base and J by 8 bases, with 19 bases left in between. The CDR3 nucleotides are TGTGCCAGCAGCGTACAATACCGGGGAGTCCAGGATGAGCAGTTCTTC. Residues: CASSVQYRGVQDEQFF.

This clone was observed a handful of times. The rearrangement links TRBV5-1 to TRBJ1-5; D is uncertain. CDR1 is SGHRS and CDR2 is YFSETQ in the germline V gene. V lost 1 base and J lost 7, with 12 bases in between. This CDR3 has 14 residues. DNA for the CDR3: TGCGCCAGCAGCTTGTCCGGGGTAGGCCAGCCCCAGCATTTT. It translates to CASSLSGVGQPQHF.

This sequence joins TRBV27 and TRBJ2-1, with TRBD2 matching 10 bases. V was clipped by 2 bases and J by 4 bases; unmatched bases: 2. From germline, CDR1 is MNHEY and CDR2 SMNVEV (reference sequence). The CDR3 extends over 15 amino acids. CDR3 in amino acids: CASSLGTSAYNEQFF. CDR3 nucleotides: TGTGCCAGCAGTTTAGGGACTAGCGCGTACAATGAGCAGTTCTTC.